A selection of T cell receptor beta chains follows, all from one sample in a study of blood T cell repertoires in COVID-19. TCRdb's copy holds only in-frame clones and misses some; the assay was immunoSEQ multiplex PCR. The sample lists approximately 290,000 clones, around 89% occurring once. Sequenced: peripheral blood. The receptor source for this set is a man aged 25 to 40 with acute or convalescent COVID-19. Each CDR3 is given with its conserved first and last residue. The D gene is left open where the match is weak. Where a row states a size, it is once, few, many or the class of an expanded clone; other rows omit it.

>TRBV9|TRBD1|TRBJ1-2|NA
TGTGCCAGCAGCGTAGCCCCACAGGGGGACTATGGCTACACCTTC
CASSVAPQGDYGYTF
>TRBV19|NA|TRBJ1-6|NA
TGTGCCAGTAGTCAGTACGATAATTCACCCCTCCACTTT
CASSQYDNSPLHF
>TRBV28|TRBD1|TRBJ1-2|once
TGTGCCAGCAGTCCCAAGCCGTTGGGACAGGGCTATGGCTACACCTTC
CASSPKPLGQGYGYTF
>TRBV5-1|TRBD2|TRBJ2-1|NA
TGCGCCAGCGGACTAGCGGGAGGGATTAATGAGCAGTTCTTC
CASGLAGGINEQFF
>TRBV10-1|NA|TRBJ1-3|NA
TGCGCCAGCAAGGAATCGGGGGAAAACACCATATATTTT
CASKESGENTIYF
>TRBV13|NA|TRBJ1-5|NA
TGTGCCAGCAGCCTGCAAGGGGGTCAGCCCCAGCATTTT
CASSLQGGQPQHF
>TRBV3-1/TRBV3-2|NA|TRBJ2-7|NA
TGTGCCAGCAGCCAAGATCGGGGAAAGCAGTACTTC
CASSQDRGKQYF
>TRBV5-1|TRBD1|TRBJ1-2|few
TGCGCCAGCAGCACGGGACAGGCGACTTACACCTTC
CASSTGQATYTF
>TRBV5-6|TRBD1|TRBJ2-7|NA
TGTGCCAGCAGCAGAGGGGGCGACCTACTCGAGCAGTACTTC
CASSRGGDLLEQYF
>TRBV27|NA|TRBJ1-2|NA
TGTGCCAGCAGTTCTCCCGGGGGACTGGACTATGGCTACACCTTC
CASSSPGGLDYGYTF
>TRBV5-1|TRBD2|TRBJ2-5|NA
TGCGCCAGCAGCTTGGCCCCCGTCGGGGGGGCTCTGGAGACCCAGTACTTC
CASSLAPVGGALETQYF
>TRBV12-3/TRBV12-4|NA|TRBJ2-5|NA
TGTGCCAGCAGTACCGGGAATCGTGAGACCCAGTACTTC
CASSTGNRETQYF
>TRBV30|NA|TRBJ1-6|NA
TGTGCCTCCAGACAAAATTCACCCCTCCACTTT
CASRQNSPLHF
>TRBV6-5|TRBD1|TRBJ1-2|NA
TGTGCCAGCAACCGCGGGACAGGGTATGGCTATGGCTACACCTTC
CASNRGTGYGYGYTF
>TRBV9|NA|TRBJ1-3|few
TGTGCCAGCAGCCCCCAAGCCAGGTTGGGAAACACCATATATTTT
CASSPQARLGNTIYF
>TRBV7-8|NA|TRBJ1-5|NA
TGTGCCAGCAGCTTAGCGGGGCAGGGAAATCAGCCCCAGCATTTT
CASSLAGQGNQPQHF
>TRBV27|NA|TRBJ1-6|NA
TGTGCCAGCAGTCCTCCCAGGGGACCCCGACCGGGACACCTGAGCTCCTATAATTCACCCCTCCACTTT
CASSPPRGPRPGHLSSYNSPLHF
>TRBV5-1|NA|TRBJ1-1|once
TGCGCCAGCAGCCCAACGAGCGGCCGAAGAGGAAACACTGAAGCTTTCTTT
CASSPTSGRRGNTEAFF
>TRBV4-2|TRBD2|TRBJ2-7|NA
TGTGCCAGCAGCCAAAACCCCGGGAGGGCCCTCGAGCAGTACTTC
CASSQNPGRALEQYF
>TRBV15|NA|TRBJ1-3|NA
TGTGCCACCAGCAGAGGGGGTCGACAGAACTCTGGAAACACCATATATTTT
CATSRGGRQNSGNTIYF
>TRBV21-1|NA|TRBJ2-7|NA
TGTGCCAGCAGCAGCCTCAGGGCGGCTTACGAGCAGTACTTC
CASSSLRAAYEQYF
>TRBV4-2|NA|TRBJ2-7|NA
TGTGCCAGCAGCCAATATCTGAGCTCCTACGAGCAGTACTTC
CASSQYLSSYEQYF
>TRBV7-8|NA|TRBJ1-1|once
TGTGCCAGCAGCGCGCACGACAGTTTTTACACTGAAGCTTTCTTT
CASSAHDSFYTEAFF
>TRBV18|NA|TRBJ1-1|NA
TGTGCCAGCTCACCCGACAGGCTAGAAGCTTTCTTT
CASSPDRLEAFF
>TRBV10-1|NA|TRBJ1-6|NA
TGCGCCAGCAGTGAGTCTTTCCCGGGTTCACCCCTCCACTTT
CASSESFPGSPLHF
>TRBV29-1|NA|TRBJ2-5|NA
TGCAGTGTCAGGGTGGGAGGACAAGAGACCCAGTACTTC
CSVRVGGQETQYF
>TRBV11-2|NA|TRBJ2-7|once
TGTGCCAGCAGCCTCGCACAACAGGGCGAGCAGTACTTC
CASSLAQQGEQYF
>TRBV7-9|TRBD1|TRBJ1-4|NA
TGTGCCAGCAGCTTAAGACAGGGGGATGGAACTAATGAAAAACTGTTTTTT
CASSLRQGDGTNEKLFF
>TRBV7-2|NA|TRBJ1-3|NA
TGTGCCAGCAGCCCCTCTCCCTCTGGAAACACCATATATTTT
CASSPSPSGNTIYF
>TRBV24-1|NA|TRBJ2-3|NA
TGTGCCACCAGTGATTCTCCTGGGATGGGAGGCACGCAGTATTTT
CATSDSPGMGGTQYF
>TRBV19|TRBD1|TRBJ1-6|NA
TGTGCCAGTAGTATGGGGACAGGGATGTATAATTCACCCCTCCACTTT
CASSMGTGMYNSPLHF
>TRBV12-3/TRBV12-4|NA|TRBJ1-2|NA
TGTGCCAGCAGAGCCTCGGGGGTCTATGGCTACACCTTC
CASRASGVYGYTF
>TRBV5-1|TRBD1|TRBJ1-6|few
TGCGCCAGCAGTTCCGGGACAGGGGATATGGCACCCCTCCACTTT
CASSSGTGDMAPLHF
>TRBV6-5|TRBD1|TRBJ2-3|NA
TGTGCCAGCCCGACAGGGGTGTTTGATACGCAGTATTTT
CASPTGVFDTQYF
>TRBV2|NA|TRBJ2-3|NA
TGTGCCAGCAGTGAGACAGGCTCCACAGATACGCAGTATTTT
CASSETGSTDTQYF
>TRBV19|NA|TRBJ1-5|NA
TGTGCCAGTAGTCCAGGTGGAGGGCCCCAGCATTTT
CASSPGGGPQHF
>TRBV15|NA|TRBJ1-2|NA
TGTGCCACCAGCAGAGATAAAACCCCGGGGGTAAACTTACGGGGCTACACCTTC
CATSRDKTPGVNLRGYTF
>TRBV6-5|TRBD2|TRBJ2-7|NA
TGTGCCAGCAGTTACCTTTTGTCGGGAGGGCCTGGGGAGCAGTACTTC
CASSYLLSGGPGEQYF
>TRBV9|NA|TRBJ1-3|NA
TGTGCCAGCAGCGTGTCAGGGAACAGTGGAAACACCATATATTTT
CASSVSGNSGNTIYF
>TRBV29-1|NA|TRBJ2-3|once
TGCAGCGTTGAAGACGGGGGCACAGATACGCAGTATTTT
CSVEDGGTDTQYF
>TRBV6-1|NA|TRBJ2-1|NA
TGTGCCAGCAGTGAGGTCGGTCCCCCGATCTACAATGAGCAGTTCTTC
CASSEVGPPIYNEQFF